A selection of T cell receptor beta chains follows, all from one sample in a study of blood T cell repertoires in COVID-19. The repertoire was sequenced with immunoSEQ multiplex PCR; TCRdb's copy has only in-frame clones and lacks some. The sample lists fewer than 300,000 clones, approximately 90% occurring once. The sequenced material came from peripheral blood. The receptor set was obtained from a woman aged 50 to 60 with COVID-19, enrolled during active disease. The CDR3 runs from the conserved cysteine through the conserved F or W. A D gene is named only where the DNA matches it firmly. For some rows the clone size is stated as once, few or many, or as a class when expanded; others skip it.

size,length,D,J,V,DNA,CDR3
-,14,-,TRBJ1-1,TRBV5-5,TGTGCCAGCAGCTTTAACATATTGTTCACTGAAGCTTTCTTT,CASSFNILFTEAFF
-,15,TRBD1,TRBJ1-2,TRBV25-1,TGTGCCAGCAGTGAATGGGCAGGGGGGACCAATGGCTACACCTTC,CASSEWAGGTNGYTF
-,15,-,TRBJ2-1,TRBV11-3,TGTGCCAGCAGCGTAAGAGCCGGTACCGCAGGTGAGCAGTTCTTC,CASSVRAGTAGEQFF
few,16,-,TRBJ2-2,TRBV29-1,TGCAGCGTTGAACGGCCGGGACTGATAAACACCGGGGAGCTGTTTTTT,CSVERPGLINTGELFF
-,16,-,TRBJ1-5,TRBV21-1,TGTGCCAGCAGCAAAGGGGGGGAAGGAGTCAATCAGCCCCAGCATTTT,CASSKGGEGVNQPQHF
-,17,-,TRBJ1-1,TRBV4-3,TGCGCCAGCAGCCAAGATCCCCCCGGGACACCGAACACTGAAGCTTTCTTT,CASSQDPPGTPNTEAFF
-,14,TRBD1,TRBJ2-7,TRBV27,TGTGCCAGCAGTTTGGGGACAGGGGTCTACGAGCAGTACTTC,CASSLGTGVYEQYF
-,12,-,TRBJ2-1,TRBV29-1,TGCAGCGTTGAGAGACAGTACAATGAGCAGTTCTTC,CSVERQYNEQFF
-,18,-,TRBJ1-1,TRBV7-9,TGTGCCAGCAGCTTAGGGTTCCGGGGGGCTGACGTGAACACTGAAGCTTTCTTT,CASSLGFRGADVNTEAFF
-,16,-,TRBJ2-7,TRBV6-1,TGTGCCAGCAGTGAACCGGGGACACCGCAGGGGATAGAGCAGTACTTC,CASSEPGTPQGIEQYF
-,16,TRBD1,TRBJ2-7,TRBV4-1,TGCGCCAGCAGCCAGCACCACCGGGACAGCTCCTACGAGCAGTACTTC,CASSQHHRDSSYEQYF
-,15,-,TRBJ2-2,TRBV7-9,TGTGCCAGCAGCTTTGCTTCTAGCGTTCCCGGGGAGCTGTTTTTT,CASSFASSVPGELFF
-,15,-,TRBJ1-2,TRBV7-9,TGTGCCAGCAGCTTCGTGGTAGCTACTAACTATGGCTACACCTTC,CASSFVVATNYGYTF
-,15,-,TRBJ2-2,TRBV6-5,TGTGCCAGCAAGGGACCGGGAGTGAACACCGGGGAGCTGTTTTTT,CASKGPGVNTGELFF
-,16,TRBD2,TRBJ2-1,TRBV11-2,TGTGCCAGCAGCTCGGGACTAGCGGGGCCGGTCGGTGAGCAGTTCTTC,CASSSGLAGPVGEQFF
-,13,-,TRBJ2-7,TRBV12-3/TRBV12-4,TGTGCCAGCAGTTTAGCGGGAGGATGGGAGCAGTACTTC,CASSLAGGWEQYF